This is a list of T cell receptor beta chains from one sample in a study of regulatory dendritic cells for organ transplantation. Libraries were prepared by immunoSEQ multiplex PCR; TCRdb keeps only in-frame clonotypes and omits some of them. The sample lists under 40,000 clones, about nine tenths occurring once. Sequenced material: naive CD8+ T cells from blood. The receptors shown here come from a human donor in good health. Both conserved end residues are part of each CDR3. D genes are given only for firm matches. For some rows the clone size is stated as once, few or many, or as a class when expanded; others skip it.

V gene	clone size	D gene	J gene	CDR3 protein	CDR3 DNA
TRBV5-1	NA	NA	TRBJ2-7	CASSIRWGSYEQYF	TGCGCCAGCAGCATCAGGTGGGGATCCTACGAGCAGTACTTC
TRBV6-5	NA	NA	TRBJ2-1	CASSYSLATYNEQFF	TGTGCCAGCAGTTACTCTCTAGCCACCTACAATGAGCAGTTCTTC
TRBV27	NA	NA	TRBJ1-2	CASSLSGTYGYTF	TGTGCCAGCAGTTTATCGGGGACCTATGGCTACACCTTC
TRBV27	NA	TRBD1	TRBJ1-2	CASSFSGQINYGYTF	TGTGCCAGCAGTTTTTCGGGACAGATTAACTATGGCTACACCTTC
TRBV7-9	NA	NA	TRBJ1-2	CASSWVPNYGYTF	TGTGCCAGCAGCTGGGTGCCTAACTATGGCTACACCTTC
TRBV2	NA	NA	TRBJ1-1	CASRAGQNTEAFF	TGTGCCAGCAGGGCAGGACAGAACACTGAAGCTTTCTTT
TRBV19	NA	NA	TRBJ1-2	CASSPRLSRYGYTF	TGTGCCAGTAGTCCCCGCCTCAGTCGCTATGGCTACACCTTC
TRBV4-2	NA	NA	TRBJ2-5	CASSQEAAQETQYF	TGTGCCAGCAGCCAAGAAGCGGCCCAAGAGACCCAGTACTTC
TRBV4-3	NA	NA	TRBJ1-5	CASSQDPGKHYQPQHF	TGCGCCAGCAGCCAAGATCCAGGCAAGCATTATCAGCCCCAGCATTTT
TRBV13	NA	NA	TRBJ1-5	CASSLSCVGTAVGSNQPQHF	TGTGCCAGCAGCTTAAGCTGCGTGGGGACCGCCGTCGGAAGCAATCAGCCCCAGCATTTT
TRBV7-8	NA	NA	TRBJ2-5	CASSPPLETQYF	TGTGCCAGCAGCCCACCCCTGGAGACCCAGTACTTC
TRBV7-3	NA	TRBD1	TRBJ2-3	CASSRPGQGADTQYF	TGTGCCAGCAGCCGGCCGGGACAGGGTGCGGATACGCAGTATTTT
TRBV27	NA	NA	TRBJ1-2	CASSPDRGEFGYGYTF	TGTGCCAGCAGTCCGGACCGAGGGGAATTCGGCTATGGCTACACCTTC
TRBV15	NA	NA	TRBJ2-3	CATSTGARYGATDTQYF	TGTGCCACCAGCACGGGTGCCCGGTATGGGGCCACAGATACGCAGTATTTT
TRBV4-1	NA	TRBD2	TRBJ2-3	CASSPLAGEGYTQYF	TGCGCCAGCAGTCCTCTAGCGGGAGAGGGCTATACGCAGTATTTT
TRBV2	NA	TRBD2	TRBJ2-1	CASFGTSGESSYNEQFF	TGTGCCAGCTTCGGGACTAGCGGGGAGAGCTCCTACAATGAGCAGTTCTTC
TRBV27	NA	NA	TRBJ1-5	CASSLSEAGQPQHF	TGTGCCAGCAGTTTAAGTGAGGCGGGACAGCCCCAGCATTTT
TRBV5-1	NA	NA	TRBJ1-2	CASSLRWGRDDGYTF	TGCGCCAGCAGCTTGCGATGGGGGCGTGATGATGGCTACACCTTC
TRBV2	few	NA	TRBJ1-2	CASSGRGYTF	TGTGCCAGCAGTGGAAGGGGCTACACCTTC
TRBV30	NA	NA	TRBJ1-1	CAWSFDGNTEAFF	TGTGCCTGGAGTTTTGACGGGAACACTGAAGCTTTCTTT
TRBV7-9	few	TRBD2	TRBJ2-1	CASSFSGSSDEQFF	TGTGCCAGCAGCTTTAGCGGGAGCAGCGATGAGCAGTTCTTC
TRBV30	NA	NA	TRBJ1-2	CAWTSDLQAYGYTF	TGTGCCTGGACCTCCGACTTGCAGGCGTATGGCTACACCTTC
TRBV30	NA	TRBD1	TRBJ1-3	CAWSEPGTGSSGNTIYF	TGTGCCTGGAGTGAGCCCGGGACAGGCAGCTCTGGAAACACCATATATTTT
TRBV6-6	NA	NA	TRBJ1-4	CASSYSMGATNEKLFF	TGTGCCAGCAGTTACTCGATGGGTGCAACTAATGAAAAACTGTTTTTT
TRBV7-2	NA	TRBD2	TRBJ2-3	CASSPLSLSGRERTDTQYF	TGTGCCAGCAGCCCTCTCTCCCTTAGCGGGAGGGAAAGGACCGATACGCAGTATTTT
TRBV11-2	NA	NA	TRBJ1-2	CASSSTDYYGYTF	TGTGCCAGCAGCTCGACAGATTACTATGGCTACACCTTC
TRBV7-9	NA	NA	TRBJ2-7	CASSLEGRSYEQYF	TGTGCCAGCAGCTTAGAAGGTCGCTCCTACGAGCAGTACTTC
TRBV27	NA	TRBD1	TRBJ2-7	CASSLSWDREYEQYF	TGTGCCAGCAGTTTATCTTGGGACAGGGAGTACGAGCAGTACTTC
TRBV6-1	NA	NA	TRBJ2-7	CASSDWGAIYEQYF	TGTGCCAGCAGTGATTGGGGGGCCATTTACGAGCAGTACTTC
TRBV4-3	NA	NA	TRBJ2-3	CASSQGGSSTDTQYF	TGCGCCAGCAGCCAGGGAGGCTCTAGCACAGATACGCAGTATTTT
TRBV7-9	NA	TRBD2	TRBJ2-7	CASSVAGPTYEQYF	TGTGCCAGCAGCGTAGCGGGGCCCACCTACGAGCAGTACTTC
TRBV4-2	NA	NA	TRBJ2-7	CASSQESAVISYEQYF	TGTGCCAGCAGCCAAGAATCAGCGGTGATCTCCTACGAGCAGTACTTC
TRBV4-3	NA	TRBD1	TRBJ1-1	CASSPGWGQHNFF	TGCGCCAGCAGCCCAGGGTGGGGACAGCACAATTTCTTT
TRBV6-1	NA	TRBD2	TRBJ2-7	CASSEGSSGHYEQYF	TGTGCCAGCAGTGAAGGGTCTAGCGGACACTACGAGCAGTACTTC
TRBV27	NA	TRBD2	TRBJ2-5	CASSSPGGWTQYF	TGTGCCAGCAGTTCCCCGGGGGGGTGGACCCAGTACTTC
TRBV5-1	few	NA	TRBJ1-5	CASSFETTNQPQHF	TGCGCCAGCAGCTTTGAGACGACCAATCAGCCCCAGCATTTT
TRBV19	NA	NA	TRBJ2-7	CASSNPRPGYEQYF	TGTGCCAGTAGTAACCCCCGGCCGGGCTACGAGCAGTACTTC
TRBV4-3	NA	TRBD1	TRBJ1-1	CASSQYIGDRDYEAFF	TGCGCCAGCAGCCAGTATATCGGGGACAGGGACTATGAAGCTTTCTTT
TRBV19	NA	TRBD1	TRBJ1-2	CASRGTGGGYTF	TGTGCCAGTCGCGGGACAGGGGGCGGCTACACCTTC
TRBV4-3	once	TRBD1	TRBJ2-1	CASSQDAGGYYNEQFF	TGCGCCAGCAGCCAGGATGCAGGGGGCTACTACAATGAGCAGTTCTTC
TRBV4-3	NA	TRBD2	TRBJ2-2	CASSQILAGYKELFF	TGCGCCAGCAGCCAGATACTAGCGGGCTACAAGGAGCTGTTTTTT
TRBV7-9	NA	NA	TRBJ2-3	CASSPGEHNTDTQYF	TGTGCCAGCAGCCCGGGGGAGCATAACACAGATACGCAGTATTTT
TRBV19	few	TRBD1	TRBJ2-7	CASRDTRQGSSYEQYF	TGTGCCAGTAGGGACACTCGACAGGGAAGCTCCTACGAGCAGTACTTC
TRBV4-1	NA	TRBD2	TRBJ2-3	CASSPGGGTSGRESTDTQYF	TGCGCCAGCAGCCCAGGCGGCGGGACTAGCGGGAGGGAAAGCACAGATACGCAGTATTTT
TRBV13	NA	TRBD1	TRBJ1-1	CASSLRLGTGYEAFF	TGTGCCAGCAGCTTAAGGCTCGGGACAGGCTATGAAGCTTTCTTT
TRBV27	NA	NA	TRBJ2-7	CASSLSPNSYEQYF	TGTGCCAGCAGTTTATCCCCCAATTCCTACGAGCAGTACTTC
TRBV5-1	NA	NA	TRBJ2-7	CASSLPGRATYEQYF	TGCGCCAGCAGCCTTCCTGGGCGGGCAACCTACGAGCAGTACTTC
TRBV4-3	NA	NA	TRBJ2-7	CASSQDWVPYEQYF	TGCGCCAGCAGCCAAGACTGGGTCCCCTACGAGCAGTACTTC
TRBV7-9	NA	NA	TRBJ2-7	CASSWGVVEQYF	TGTGCCAGCAGCTGGGGGGTTGTGGAGCAGTACTTC
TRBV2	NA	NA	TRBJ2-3	CASRGSSDTQYF	TGTGCCAGCAGGGGTTCTAGCGATACGCAGTATTTT
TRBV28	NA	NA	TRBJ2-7	CASSFWQGYMYEQYF	TGTGCCAGCAGTTTCTGGCAGGGATACATGTACGAGCAGTACTTC
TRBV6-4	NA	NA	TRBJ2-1	CASSESANSYNEQFF	TGTGCCAGCAGTGAATCAGCGAACTCCTACAATGAGCAGTTCTTC
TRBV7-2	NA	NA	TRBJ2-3	CASSLPGHRSDTQYF	TGTGCCAGCAGCTTACCGGGACACCGATCAGATACGCAGTATTTT
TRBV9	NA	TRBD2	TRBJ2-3	CASTPQGRLAVGDTQYF	TGTGCCAGTACCCCCCAGGGCAGACTAGCGGTGGGGGATACGCAGTATTTT